The present T cell receptor beta chain was sequenced within a study of identical twins. Study results and caveats: Insertions ran lower in abundant cord blood beta clonotypes, though not in memory repertoires.

cDNA carried unique molecular identifiers, and a universal primer site was added by template switching. TCRdb independently ran MiXCR on the 5' RACE reads; one entry per CDR3 protein. The profile shows approximately 670,000 distinct CDR3 sequences, approximately 6.1% of them singletons. The CDR3 spans 14 residues. This clonotype was picked up many times. Its target is not known. The germline gene is not matched at one end of the junction; a read error may be the cause. What was sequenced was naive T cells sorted from blood. The origin of this receptor is a man aged 18 to 30 in good health. This chain connects TRBV12-3 or TRBV12-4 to TRBJ2-2; 10 nucleotides align to TRBD2. CDR3 sequence reads: CASSLAGDGGELFF. Here the CDR3 DNA reads TGTGCCAGCAGTCTAGCGGGAGACGGCGGGGAGCTGTTTTTT.